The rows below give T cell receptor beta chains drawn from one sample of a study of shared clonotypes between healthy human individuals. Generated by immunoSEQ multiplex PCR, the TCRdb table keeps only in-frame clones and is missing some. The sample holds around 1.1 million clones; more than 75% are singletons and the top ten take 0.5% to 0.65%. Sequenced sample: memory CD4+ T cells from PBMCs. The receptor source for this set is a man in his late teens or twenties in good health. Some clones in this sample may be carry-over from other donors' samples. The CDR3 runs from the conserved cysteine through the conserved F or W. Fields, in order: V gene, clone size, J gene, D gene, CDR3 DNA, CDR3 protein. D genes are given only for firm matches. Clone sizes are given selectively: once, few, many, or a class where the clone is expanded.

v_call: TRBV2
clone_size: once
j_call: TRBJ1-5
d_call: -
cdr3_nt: TGTGCCAGCAGCCTTACAGGGCGCCGGCAGCCCCAGCATTTT
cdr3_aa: CASSLTGRRQPQHF

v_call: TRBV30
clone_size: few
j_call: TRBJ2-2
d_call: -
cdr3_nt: TGTGCCTCAAACCCGACCAGCTGGATGGTTCGCACCGGGGAGCTGTTTTTT
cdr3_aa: CASNPTSWMVRTGELFF

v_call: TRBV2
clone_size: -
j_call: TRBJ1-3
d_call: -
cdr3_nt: TGTGCCAGCAGTGCTGGTAGGAACGGAAACACCATATATTTT
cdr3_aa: CASSAGRNGNTIYF

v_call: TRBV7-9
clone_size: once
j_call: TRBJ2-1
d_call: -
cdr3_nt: TGTGCCAGCGCAGCCGCAGGATTGAACGAGCAGTTCTTC
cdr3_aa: CASAAAGLNEQFF

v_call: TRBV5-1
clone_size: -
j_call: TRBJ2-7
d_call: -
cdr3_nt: TGCGCCAGCAGCTTGGCCCTAGTAATGGACGAGCAGTACTTC
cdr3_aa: CASSLALVMDEQYF

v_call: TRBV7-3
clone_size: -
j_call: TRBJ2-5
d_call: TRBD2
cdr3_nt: TGTGCCAGCAGCTTACTGGCGGGAGCTCTGGGAGAGACCCAGTACTTC
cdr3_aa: CASSLLAGALGETQYF

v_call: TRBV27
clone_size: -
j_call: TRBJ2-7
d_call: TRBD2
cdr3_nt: TGTGCCAGCAAACGGATAGCGGGCACCTACGAGCAGTACTTC
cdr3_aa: CASKRIAGTYEQYF

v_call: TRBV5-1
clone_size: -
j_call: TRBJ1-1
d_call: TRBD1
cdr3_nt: TGCGCCAGCAGCTTGGGGTACGGACAGGGGCTAGAAGCTTTCTTT
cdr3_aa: CASSLGYGQGLEAFF

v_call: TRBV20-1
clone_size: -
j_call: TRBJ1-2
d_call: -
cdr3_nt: TGCAGTGCAACGGACGTTGGCTACACCTTC
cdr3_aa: CSATDVGYTF

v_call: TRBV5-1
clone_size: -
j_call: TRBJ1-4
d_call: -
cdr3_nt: TGCGCCAGCAGCTTGTTTCCAGCAACTAATGAAAAACTGTTTTTT
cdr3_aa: CASSLFPATNEKLFF

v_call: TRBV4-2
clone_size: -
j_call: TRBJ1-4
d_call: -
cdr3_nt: TGTGCCAGCAGCCTCTCTAGATCTAATGAAAAACTGTTTTTT
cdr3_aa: CASSLSRSNEKLFF

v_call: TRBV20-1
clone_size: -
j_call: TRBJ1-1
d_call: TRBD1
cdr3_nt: TGCAGTGCACCTCGGGACAGGGAAGCTTTCTTT
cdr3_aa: CSAPRDREAFF

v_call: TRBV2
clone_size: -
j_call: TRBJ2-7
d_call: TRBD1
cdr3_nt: TGTGCCAGCAGACCCCGGGGACAGGGTAATTGGGAGCAGTACTTC
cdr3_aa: CASRPRGQGNWEQYF

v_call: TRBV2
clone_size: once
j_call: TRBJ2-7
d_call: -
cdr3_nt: TGTGCCAGCACCGAGGGCCACGAGCAGTACTTC
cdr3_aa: CASTEGHEQYF

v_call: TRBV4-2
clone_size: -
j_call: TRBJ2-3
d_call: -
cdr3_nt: TGTGCCAGCAGCCAAGAAGGGTCCCAAAGTGGCACAGATACGCAGTATTTT
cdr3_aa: CASSQEGSQSGTDTQYF

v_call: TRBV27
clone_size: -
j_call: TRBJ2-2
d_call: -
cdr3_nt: TGTGCCAGCAGTTTCTACCCGAACACCGGGGAGCTGTTTTTT
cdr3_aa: CASSFYPNTGELFF

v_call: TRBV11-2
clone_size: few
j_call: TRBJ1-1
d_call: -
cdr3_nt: TGTGCCAGCAGCTTAGTGGGTATGAACACTGAAGCTTTCTTT
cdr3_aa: CASSLVGMNTEAFF

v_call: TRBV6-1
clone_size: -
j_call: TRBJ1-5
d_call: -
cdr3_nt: TGTGCCAGCAGTGAAAAGATTGGTAGCAATCAGCCCCAGCATTTT
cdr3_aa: CASSEKIGSNQPQHF

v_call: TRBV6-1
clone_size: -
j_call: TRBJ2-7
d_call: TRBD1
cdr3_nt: TGTGCCACAGAAGGGGACAGGGCGTCATTCTACGAGCAGTACTTC
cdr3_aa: CATEGDRASFYEQYF

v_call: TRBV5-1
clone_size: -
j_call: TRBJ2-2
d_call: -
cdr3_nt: TGCGCCAGCTCTATGGAAAACACCGGGGAGCTGTTTTTT
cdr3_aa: CASSMENTGELFF

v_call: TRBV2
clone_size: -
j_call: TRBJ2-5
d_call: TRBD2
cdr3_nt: TGTGCCAGCAGGACCCTAGGACTAGCGCCCCAAGAGACCCAGTACTTC
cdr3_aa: CASRTLGLAPQETQYF

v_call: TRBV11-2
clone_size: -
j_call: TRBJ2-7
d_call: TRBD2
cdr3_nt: TGTGCCAGCAGCTTAGATTCCCGTCGTAGCGGGAGCTCCTACGAGCAGTACTTC
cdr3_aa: CASSLDSRRSGSSYEQYF

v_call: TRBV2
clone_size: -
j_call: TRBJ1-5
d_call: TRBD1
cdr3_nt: TGTGCCAGCAGCAAAACTACAGGGGAACAGCCCCAGCATTTT
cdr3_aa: CASSKTTGEQPQHF

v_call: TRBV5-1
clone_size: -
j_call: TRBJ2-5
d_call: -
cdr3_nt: TGCGCCAGCAGTTCCAGAGAGGAGACCCAGTACTTC
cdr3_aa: CASSSREETQYF

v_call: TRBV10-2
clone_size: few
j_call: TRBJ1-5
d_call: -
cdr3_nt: TGCGCCAGCAGTGAGTCTGGCAGGAATCAGCCCCAGCATTTT
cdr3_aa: CASSESGRNQPQHF

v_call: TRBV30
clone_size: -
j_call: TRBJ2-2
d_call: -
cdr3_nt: TGTGCCTGGGGACAAAAGAACACCGGGGAGCTGTTTTTT
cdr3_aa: CAWGQKNTGELFF

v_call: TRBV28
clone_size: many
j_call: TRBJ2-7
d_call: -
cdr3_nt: TGTGCCAGCAGTTTTGTTTATTGGCAGTCGTCCTACGAGCAGTACTTC
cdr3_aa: CASSFVYWQSSYEQYF

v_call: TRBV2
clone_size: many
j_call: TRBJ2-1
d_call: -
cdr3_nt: TGTGCCAGCAGTGAACTAGAATGGAAGGTCTTC
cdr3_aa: CASSELEWKVF

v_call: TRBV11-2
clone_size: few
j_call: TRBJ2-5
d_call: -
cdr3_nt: TGTGCCAGCAGCTTTGTTCGAGGCTCGGAGCAGTACTTC
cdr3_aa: CASSFVRGSEQYF

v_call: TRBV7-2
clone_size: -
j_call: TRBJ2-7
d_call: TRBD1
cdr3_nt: TGTGCCAGCAGCTTAGGACAGGGGGCTTACGAGCAGTACTTC
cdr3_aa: CASSLGQGAYEQYF

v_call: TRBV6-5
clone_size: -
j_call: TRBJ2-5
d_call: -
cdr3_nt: TGTGCCAGCAGCCTCCCGGGCAGGGGGGTTGAGACCCAGTACTTC
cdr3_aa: CASSLPGRGVETQYF

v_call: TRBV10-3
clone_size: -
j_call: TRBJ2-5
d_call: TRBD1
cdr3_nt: TGTGCCATCAGTGACAGACAGGGGGCTGGAGAGACCCAGTACTTC
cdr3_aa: CAISDRQGAGETQYF

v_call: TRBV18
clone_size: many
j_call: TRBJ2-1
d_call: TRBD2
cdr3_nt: TGTGCCAGCTCACCTAGCGGACTAGCGGGAGCGGTTGAGCAGTTCTTC
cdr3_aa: CASSPSGLAGAVEQFF

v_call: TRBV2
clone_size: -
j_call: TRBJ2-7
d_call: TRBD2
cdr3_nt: TGTGCCAGCAGATCTAGCGGGAGCTCCTACGAGCAGTACTTC
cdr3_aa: CASRSSGSSYEQYF

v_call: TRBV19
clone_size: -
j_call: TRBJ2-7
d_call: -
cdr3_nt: TGTGCCAGTAGTCCCCCGCGGTCCCGGTTCTCCTACGAGCAGTACTTC
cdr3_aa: CASSPPRSRFSYEQYF

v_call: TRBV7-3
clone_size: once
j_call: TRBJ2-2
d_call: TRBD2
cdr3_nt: TGTGCCAGCAGCCGACTAGCGGGAGGGTCCGGGGAGCTGTTTTTT
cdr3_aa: CASSRLAGGSGELFF

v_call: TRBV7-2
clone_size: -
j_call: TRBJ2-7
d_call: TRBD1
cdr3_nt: TGTGCCAGCAGCTTAGGGAACAGGGGAGAGCAGTACTTC
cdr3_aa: CASSLGNRGEQYF

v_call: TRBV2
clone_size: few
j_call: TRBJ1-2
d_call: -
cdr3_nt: TGTGCCAGCAGTGAGAGTATGTTCTATGGCTACACCTTC
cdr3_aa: CASSESMFYGYTF

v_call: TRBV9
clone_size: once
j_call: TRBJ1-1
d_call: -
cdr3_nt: TGTGCCAGCAGCGTACAGTTACGGACTGAAGCTTTCTTT
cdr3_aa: CASSVQLRTEAFF

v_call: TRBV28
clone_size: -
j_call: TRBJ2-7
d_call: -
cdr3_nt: TGTGCCAGCAGAGTTGGACACTACGAGCAGTACTTC
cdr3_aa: CASRVGHYEQYF

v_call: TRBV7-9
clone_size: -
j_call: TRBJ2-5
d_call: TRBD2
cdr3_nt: TGTGCCAGCAGCTTAGGCTTGGCGGGAGTAGGAGAGACCCAGTACTTC
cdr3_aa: CASSLGLAGVGETQYF

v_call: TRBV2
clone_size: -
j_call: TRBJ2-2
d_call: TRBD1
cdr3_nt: TGTGCCAGCAGGGGACAGGGGGCTAGGAACACCGGGGAGCTGTTTTTT
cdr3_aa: CASRGQGARNTGELFF

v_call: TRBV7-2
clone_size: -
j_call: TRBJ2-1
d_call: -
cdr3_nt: TGTGCCAGCAGCCTACTAGGACTCTACAATGAGCAGTTCTTC
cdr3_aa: CASSLLGLYNEQFF

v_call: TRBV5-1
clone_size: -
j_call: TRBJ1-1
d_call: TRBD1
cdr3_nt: TGCGCCAGCAGCTTGGACAGGGGTGAAACGGCCCTCGGATTAAGACTGAACACTGAAGCTTTCTTT
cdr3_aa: CASSLDRGETALGLRLNTEAFF

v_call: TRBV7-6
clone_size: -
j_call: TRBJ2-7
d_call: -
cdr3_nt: TGTGCCAGCGCCTCAGGGCTAGCAGACGAGCAGTACTTC
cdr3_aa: CASASGLADEQYF

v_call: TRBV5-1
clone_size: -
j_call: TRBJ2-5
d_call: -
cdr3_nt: TGCGCCAGCAGCTTCCAGGGCCAAGAGACCCAGTACTTC
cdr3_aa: CASSFQGQETQYF

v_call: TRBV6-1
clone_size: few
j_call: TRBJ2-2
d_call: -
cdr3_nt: TGTGCCAGCGGGGTCGATCCACCGGGAGGGGAGCTGTTTTTT
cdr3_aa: CASGVDPPGGELFF

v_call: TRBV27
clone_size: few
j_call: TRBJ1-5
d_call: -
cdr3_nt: TGTGCCAGCAGTCCGGGGACCGGGCGCAATCAGCCCCAGCATTTT
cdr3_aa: CASSPGTGRNQPQHF

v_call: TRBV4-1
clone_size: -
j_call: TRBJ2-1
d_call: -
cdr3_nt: TGCGCCAGCAGCCAAGATCAGGGAGGATCCTACAATGAGCAGTTCTTC
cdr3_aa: CASSQDQGGSYNEQFF

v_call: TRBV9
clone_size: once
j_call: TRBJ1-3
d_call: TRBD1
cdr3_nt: TGTGCCAGCAGTACAGGGGCCCTCGTAGCTGGAAACACCATATATTTT
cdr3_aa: CASSTGALVAGNTIYF

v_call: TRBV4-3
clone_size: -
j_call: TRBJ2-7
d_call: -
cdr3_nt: TGCGCCAGCAGCCAAGATGCGAGAGGTAATTTCTACGAGCAGTACTTC
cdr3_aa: CASSQDARGNFYEQYF

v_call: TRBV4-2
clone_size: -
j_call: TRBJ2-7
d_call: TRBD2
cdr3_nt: TGTGCCAGCAGCCGGTCCCTCGGGACTAGCGGATCATCCTACGAGCAGTACTTC
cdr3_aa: CASSRSLGTSGSSYEQYF

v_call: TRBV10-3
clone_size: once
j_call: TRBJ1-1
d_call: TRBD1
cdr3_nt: TGTGCCATCAGCCCGCAGGGGGCGACTGGTGAAGCTTTCTTT
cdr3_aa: CAISPQGATGEAFF

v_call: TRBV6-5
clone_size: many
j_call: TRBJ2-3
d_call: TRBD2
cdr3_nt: TGTGCCACCAGACTAGCGACCCGCACAGATACGCAGTATTTT
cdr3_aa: CATRLATRTDTQYF

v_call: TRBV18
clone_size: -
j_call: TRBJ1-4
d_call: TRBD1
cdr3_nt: TGTGCCAGCTCACCCGGGACAGGCAATGAAAAACTGTTTTTT
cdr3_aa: CASSPGTGNEKLFF

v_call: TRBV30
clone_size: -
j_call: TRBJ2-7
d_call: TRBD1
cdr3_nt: TGTGCCTGGAGTGAGGGGGCGCGTGGCGAGCAGTACTTC
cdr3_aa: CAWSEGARGEQYF

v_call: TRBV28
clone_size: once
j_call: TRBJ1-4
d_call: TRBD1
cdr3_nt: TGTGCCAGCAGTTCAGACAGGGGGCGAGGGGAAAAACTGTTTTTT
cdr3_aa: CASSSDRGRGEKLFF

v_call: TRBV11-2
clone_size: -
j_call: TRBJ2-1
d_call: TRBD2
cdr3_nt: TGTGCCAGCAGTTTAGCGGGTGACGCCTACAATGAGCAGTTCTTC
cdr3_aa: CASSLAGDAYNEQFF

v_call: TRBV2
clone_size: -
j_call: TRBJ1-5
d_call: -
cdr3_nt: TGTGCCAGCTCCACGGCGAGAGGACAGCCCCAGCATTTT
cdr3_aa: CASSTARGQPQHF

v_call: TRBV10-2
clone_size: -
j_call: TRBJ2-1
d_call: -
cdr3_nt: TGCGCCAGCAGTGTGACCTCCTACAATGAGCAGTTCTTC
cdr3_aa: CASSVTSYNEQFF